This TCR beta chain is drawn from a study of blood T cell repertoires in COVID-19. Background on the study: The origin of the acute and convalescent COVID-19 samples was the United States, Italy and Spain.

The assay was immunoSEQ multiplex PCR, and TCRdb's table has in-frame clones only and misses some. The sample includes about 170,000 clones, 83% seen only once; the top ten take about 2%. CDR1 and CDR2 from the germline V gene are SEHNR and FQNEAQ (reference sequence). V lost 5 bases, J lost 3 bases, and 8 bases lay in between. The CDR3 contains 13 residues. The clonotype was recovered from a woman older than 75 with acute or convalescent COVID-19. Sequencing used peripheral blood. The chain combines TRBV7-9 with TRBJ1-3; D remains unclear. CDR3 region: CASSRAGGNTIYF. DNA of the CDR3: TGTGCCAGCAGCCGCGCGGGTGGAAACACCATATATTTT.